The 22 T cell receptor beta chains below were found in one sample sequenced in a study of technical replicates of blood from a handful of donors. Clones were sequenced by immunoSEQ multiplex PCR, and TCRdb holds only the in-frame ones, with some missing. The table shows around 90,000 clones, with around 94% occurring only once. Sequencing input: T cells isolated from PBMCs. These receptors originate from a human donor in good health.

The V and J genes are TRBV29-1 and TRBJ2-5; weak D call: TRBD2 (6 bases). The CDR3 loop spans 12 amino acids. CDR1 SQVTM and CDR2 ANQGSEA come from the germline V gene. V lost 7 bases and J 3 bases, leaving 12 bases between the germline ends. CDR3: CSAGTGKETQYF. In DNA, the CDR3 is TGCAGCGCCGGGACTGGCAAAGAGACCCAGTACTTC.

J is TRBJ1-2 and V is TRBV25-1; the D is unclear. Germline V gene lookup returns CDR1 MGHDK and CDR2 SYGVNS. The CDR3 contains 13 residues. Trimming took off 3 bases at V and 3 bases at J, with 8 bases between the two ends. The CDR3 region has the DNA TGTGCCAGCAGTGAGGCAGGCGACTATGGCTACACCTTC. Protein: CASSEAGDYGYTF.

V and J are TRBV2 and TRBJ2-6; D possibly corresponds to TRBD2 (5 bases). Germline CDR1 is SNHLY and CDR2 is FYNNEI. V was shortened by 2 bases and J by 1 base, with 6 bases between the two germline ends. The CDR3 contains 15 residues. The CDR3 nucleotides are TGTGCCAGCAGTGAAAGCGGATCTGGGGCCAACGTCCTGACTTTC. Its translation is CASSESGSGANVLTF.

This clone came up once. V usage is TRBV10-3 and J usage is TRBJ2-5, with TRBD1 identical over 10 bases. The J segment lost 1 base and the V segment lost 4 bases, leaving 3 bases of the junction unmatched. Germline CDR1 ENHRY, CDR2 SYGVKD. The length of the CDR3 is 15 residues. DNA of the CDR3: TGTGCCATCAGTGGTGGGACAGGGGCCCAAGAGACCCAGTACTTC. Protein product: CAISGGTGAQETQYF.

The gene calls are TRBV27 and TRBJ2-5; tentatively, D is TRBD2 (6 bases). Trimming cost V 6 bases and J 5 bases, with 16 bases left between them. The CDR3 spans 14 residues. Germline loops: CDR1 MNHEY, CDR2 SMNVEV (reference sequence). The CDR3 reads CASSRSGSRETQYF. Here the CDR3 DNA reads TGTGCCAGCAGCCGTAGCGGAAGCAGGGAGACCCAGTACTTC.

This clone appeared once. V usage is TRBV5-1 and J usage is TRBJ2-5; TRBD1 matches at 7 bases. V trimming: 4 bases; J trimming: 1 base; junction bases outside the gene matches: 10. Per the germline V gene, CDR1 is SGHRS and CDR2 is YFSETQ. The CDR3 sequence is 16 residues long. In nucleotides, the CDR3 is TGCGCCAGCAGCGTGGGGACAGTTACAGTCCAAGAGACCCAGTACTTC. This codes for CASSVGTVTVQETQYF.

As DNA, the CDR3 is TGCGCCAGCAGGCGGACAGGGACAAACACCGGGGAGCTGTTTTTT. As protein: CASRRTGTNTGELFF. The V and J genes are TRBV4-1 and TRBJ2-2; 8 positions agree with TRBD1. This CDR3 has 15 amino acids. Germline V gives CDR1 MGHRA, CDR2 YSYEKL. V was pared by 6 bases and J by 2 bases, with 5 bases of the junction left unmatched.

In nucleotides, the CDR3 is TGTGCCTGGAGTGTAATTCAGAGGCGTGGCTACACCTTC. Translating it yields CAWSVIQRRGYTF. J is TRBJ1-2 and V is TRBV30; D remains ambiguous. V was shortened by 0 bases and J by 7 bases, with 12 bases between the two germline ends. This CDR3 is built from 13 residues. Looked up from germline, CDR1 is GTSNPN and CDR2 is SVGIG (reference sequence).

This CDR3 is CASSAPGTSGRGGQDTQYF. The CDR3 nucleotides read TGTGCCAGCAGCGCGCCTGGGACTAGCGGGAGGGGGGGTCAGGATACGCAGTATTTT. The V gene is TRBV5-4, the J gene TRBJ2-3; 16 positions agree with TRBD2. Per the germline V gene, CDR1 is SGHNT and CDR2 is YYREEE (reference sequence). This CDR3 has 19 amino acids. The J segment lost 6 bases and the V segment lost 4 bases, leaving 14 bases of the junction unmatched.

The J gene is TRBJ2-3, the V gene TRBV13; D remains unclear. The germline gives CDR1 PRHDT, CDR2 FYEKMQ (reference sequence). V was trimmed by 3 bases and J by 5 bases, leaving 18 bases between them. This CDR3 is 16 amino acids long. The CDR3 is CASSFSGGILRDTQYF. CDR3 nucleotide sequence: TGTGCCAGCAGCTTCTCGGGTGGCATTCTAAGAGATACGCAGTATTTT.

This clone is a singleton in its sample. This rearrangement joins TRBV27 to TRBJ2-7; D is uncertain. Trimming removed 3 bases from V and 4 bases from J, with 16 bases in between. Germline V gives CDR1 MNHEY, CDR2 SMNVEV (reference sequence). This CDR3 is 15 amino acids long. CDR3 sequence: CASSLFLVGPYEQYF. CDR3 bases: TGTGCCAGCAGTTTGTTTCTGGTTGGGCCTTACGAGCAGTACTTC.

The chain joins TRBV6-9 to TRBJ1-2; tentatively, D is TRBD1 (5 bases). The CDR3 consists of 21 residues. The V gene lost 0 bases and the J gene lost 0 bases, with 26 bases spanning the gap. Germline V gives CDR1 MNHGY, CDR2 SVAAGI. The CDR3 spells CASSYSWGSLRTSFANYGYTF. In nucleotides, the CDR3 is TGTGCCAGCAGTTATTCTTGGGGCTCCCTACGAACCTCCTTCGCTAACTATGGCTACACCTTC.

The rearrangement uses TRBV6-4 and TRBJ1-2; no clear D gene. CDR1 is MRHNA, CDR2 SNTAGT, per germline. V was pared by 3 bases and J by 5 bases, with 22 bases between. CDR3 length: 17 amino acids. CDR3 DNA: TGTGCCAGCAGTGAAAGGATTTCGAGGGATCTTAGGTATGGCTACACCTTC. Its protein is CASSERISRDLRYGYTF.

The chain recombines TRBV27 with TRBJ2-7; D gene ambiguous. V lost 2 bases to trimming and J lost 0 bases, with 5 bases between them. Germline V gives CDR1 MNHEY, CDR2 SMNVEV (reference sequence). There are 13 residues in the CDR3. The CDR3 DNA reads TGTGCCAGCAGTTTAAAGAGCTCCTACGAGCAGTACTTC. Its protein is CASSLKSSYEQYF.

The genes are TRBV15 and TRBJ1-2; 8 nucleotides match TRBD1. Germline CDR1 reads LNHNV; CDR2 reads YYDKDF (reference sequence). There are 15 residues in the CDR3. Trimming took 3 bases from V and 7 from J; bases not matched to a gene: 10. The CDR3 sequence is CATSSTRGRLLGYTF. CDR3 coding DNA: TGTGCCACCAGCAGCACCAGGGGGCGCCTCCTTGGCTACACCTTC.

The chain joins TRBV12-5 to TRBJ1-2; no firm D call. V lost 0 bases and J 5 bases, leaving 4 bases between the germline ends. Per germline, CDR1 LGHNT and CDR2 FRNRAP. There are 12 residues in the CDR3. CDR3: CASGLVGYGYTF. The CDR3 DNA reads as TGTGCTAGTGGTTTGGTCGGTTATGGCTACACCTTC. The entire variable domain, with the rest obtained from reference TRBV12-5 and TRBJ1-2, is as follows: DARVTQTPRHKVTEMGQEVTMRCQPILGHNTVFWYRQTMMQGLELLAYFRNRAPLDDSGMPKDRFSAEMPDATLATLKIQPSEPRDSAVYFCASGLVGYGYTFGSGTRLTVV.

The rearrangement joins TRBV19 to TRBJ1-4; 7 bases are a match to TRBD1. V dropped 7 bases and J dropped 10; count of bases not matched to a gene: 12. The CDR3 has 14 residues. Germline V gives CDR1 LNHDA, CDR2 SQIVND (reference sequence). In nucleotides, the CDR3 is TGTGCCAGTACCCGGACAGGTGCACCGGGAAAACTGTTTTTT. Encoded protein: CASTRTGAPGKLFF.

V gene TRBV6-5 combines with J gene TRBJ1-1; D possibly corresponds to TRBD1 (6 bases). The germline V and J ends were trimmed by 11 bases and 0 bases, with 13 bases remaining between them. Germline V CDR1 and CDR2: MNHEY, SVGAGI. The CDR3 is 13 residues long. The CDR3 DNA is TGTGCCCACAGGGAAACATTGAACACTGAAGCTTTCTTT. Its protein is CAHRETLNTEAFF.

This clone appeared a single time. The V gene is TRBV7-9, the J gene TRBJ2-7; TRBD2 agrees at 11 bases. The CDR3 has 16 amino acids. The germline gives CDR1 SEHNR, CDR2 FQNEAQ (reference sequence). V lost 8 bases and J lost 3; bases outside the gene matches: 12. This chain's CDR3 is CASRLAGGSLSYEQYF. CDR3 in DNA: TGTGCCAGCCGGCTAGCGGGAGGTTCCCTTAGCTACGAGCAGTACTTC.

This clone was counted between two and nine times. This rearrangement joins TRBV29-1 to TRBJ2-3; 13 nucleotides align to TRBD2. The CDR3 consists of 13 residues. Germline V gene sequence: CDR1 SQVTM, CDR2 ANQGSEA. V was pared by 6 bases and J by 5 bases, with 2 bases of the junction left unmatched. The CDR3 DNA is TGCAGCGTCGGACTAGCGGGAGAAGATACGCAGTATTTT. Translation: CSVGLAGEDTQYF.

The rearrangement joins TRBV5-1 to TRBJ2-3; the match to TRBD2 covers 9 bases. This CDR3 is built from 17 residues. Looked up from germline, CDR1 is SGHRS and CDR2 is YFSETQ. The V gene end was trimmed by 5 bases and the J gene end by 3 bases; junction bases not matched to a gene: 13. The CDR3 DNA sequence: TGCGCCAGCAGGCTGTCCACCACTAGCGGGCTTACAGATACGCAGTATTTT. Its protein is CASRLSTTSGLTDTQYF.

This CDR3 is CASSPDRVQGETQYF. CDR3 DNA: TGTGCCAGCTCACCTGACAGGGTCCAAGGGGAGACCCAGTACTTC. V gene TRBV18 combines with J gene TRBJ2-5, with TRBD1 matching 7 bases. V shed 3 bases and J 5 bases; nucleotides not matched to a gene: 9. Germline CDR1 KGHSH, CDR2 LQKENI. The CDR3 spans 15 residues.